Reported below is one TCR beta chain. The assay was immunoSEQ multiplex PCR, and TCRdb's table has in-frame clones only and misses some. The data hold about 31,000 clones, with 75% to 90% observed a single time. These data belong to a study of OX40 agonist ivuxolimab in advanced cancers. Trimming removed 0 bases from V and 5 bases from J; junction bases left unmatched: 7. CDR3 length equals 15 residues. Looked up from germline, CDR1 is SGHRS and CDR2 is YFSETQ. This clonotype was obtained from an adult with an advanced solid tumor such as melanoma, head and neck, liver or kidney cancer. The sequenced sample was CD4+ or CD8+ T cells sorted from blood, obtained in a trial of the OX40 agonist ivuxolimab. The chain joins TRBV5-1 to TRBJ2-7, with 8 bases that match TRBD1. The CDR3 reads CASSLEFRGRDEQYF. CDR3 nucleotides: TGCGCCAGCAGCTTGGAGTTCAGGGGGCGGGACGAGCAGTACTTC.